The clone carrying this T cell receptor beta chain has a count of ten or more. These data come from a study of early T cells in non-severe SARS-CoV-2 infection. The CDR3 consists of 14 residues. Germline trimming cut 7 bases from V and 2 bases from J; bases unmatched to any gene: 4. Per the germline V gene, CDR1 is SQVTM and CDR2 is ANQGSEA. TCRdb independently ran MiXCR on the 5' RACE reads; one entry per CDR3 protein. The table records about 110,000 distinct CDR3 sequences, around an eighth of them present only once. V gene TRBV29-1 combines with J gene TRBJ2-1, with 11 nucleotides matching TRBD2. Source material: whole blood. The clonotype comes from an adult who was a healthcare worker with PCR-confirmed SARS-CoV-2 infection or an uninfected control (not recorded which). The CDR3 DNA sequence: TGCAGCGCTTTAGCGGGAGGGCCCTACAATGAGCAGTTCTTC. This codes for CSALAGGPYNEQFF.